The TCR beta chain described here comes from a study of CD8+CD57+ T cells in acquired aplastic anemia. This clonotype has only one observation. One junction end does not reproduce the germline sequence, and a read error may be involved. Profiles of TCR beta VDJ and CDR3 were generated from a genomic DNA template. TCRdb used MiXCR to reprocess the reads, holding one entry per CDR3 protein. Among about 190,000 distinct CDR3 sequences listed, approximately 52% were seen once. The TCR comes from a human donor in good health, serving as a control. Sequencing used sorted CD4+, CD8+, or CD8+CD57+ T cells (not recorded which) from PBMCs.

The CDR3 DNA sequence: TGTGCCAGCAGCTTGGACAGATCCCAATCACCCCTCCACTTT. This codes for CASSLDRSQSPLHF. The rearrangement joins TRBV5-1 to TRBJ1-6, with D maybe TRBD1 (6 bases). Germline values: CDR1 SGHRS, CDR2 YFSETQ. The CDR3 sequence is 14 residues long.